This T cell receptor beta chain was identified in a study of blood T cell repertoires in COVID-19. Overall study context: PBMCs, B-cell-depleted T cells, or T cells provided the cDNA or gDNA that made up the material.

This CDR3 has 13 amino acids. The germline gives CDR1 KGHDR, CDR2 SFDVKD. The V end lost 7 bases, the J end lost 0 bases, and 7 bases lay between the germline ends. Profiled with immunoSEQ multiplex PCR; TCRdb holds only in-frame clones, not every one. The sample shows about 110,000 clones, 60% to 85% of them seen only once. Source material: peripheral blood. The TCR was taken from a woman in her thirties or forties with acute or convalescent COVID-19. V usage is TRBV24-1 and J usage is TRBJ2-3, with D perhaps TRBD1 (5 bases). The CDR3 here is CATRDTSTDTQYF. The CDR3, as DNA: TGTGCCACCAGGGACACTAGCACAGATACGCAGTATTTT.